The rows below give T cell receptor beta chains drawn from one sample of a study of cytomegalovirus exposure and HLA in healthy donors. Libraries were prepared by immunoSEQ multiplex PCR; TCRdb keeps only in-frame clonotypes and omits some of them. The sample holds 120,000 or so clones, roughly 75% seen once. Sequencing was done on a sample of PBMCs. The receptors were sampled from a woman between 45 and 60 years old in good health and CMV-seronegative. CDR3s include the opening cysteine and the closing phenylalanine or tryptophan. A D gene is named only where the DNA matches it firmly. Rows may omit the clone size; those that give it use once, few, many or a size class.

len: 16
j_gene: TRBJ2-2
v_gene: TRBV5-6
abundance: -
d_gene: TRBD2
CDR3nt: TGTGCCAGCAGCCTTCTGGCGGGAGTTAGCACCGGGGAGCTGTTTTTT
CDR3aa: CASSLLAGVSTGELFF

len: 16
j_gene: TRBJ2-1
v_gene: TRBV2
abundance: -
d_gene: -
CDR3nt: TGTGCCAGCAGTGAAGTGGTAGCGCTTTCCTACAATGAGCAGTTCTTC
CDR3aa: CASSEVVALSYNEQFF

len: 17
j_gene: TRBJ2-1
v_gene: TRBV11-2
abundance: -
d_gene: -
CDR3nt: TGTGCCAGCAGCTTAGGCCTAGCGCCCAGCTCCTACAATGAGCAGTTCTTC
CDR3aa: CASSLGLAPSSYNEQFF

len: 14
j_gene: TRBJ1-5
v_gene: TRBV19
abundance: -
d_gene: -
CDR3nt: TGTGCCAGTAGTATCTCCCTGTACAATCAGCCCCAGCATTTT
CDR3aa: CASSISLYNQPQHF

len: 15
j_gene: TRBJ2-1
v_gene: TRBV4-1
abundance: -
d_gene: TRBD2
CDR3nt: TGCGCCAGCAGCCAGACTAGCGGGAGTTTAAATGAGCAGTTCTTC
CDR3aa: CASSQTSGSLNEQFF

len: 13
j_gene: TRBJ1-4
v_gene: TRBV13
abundance: -
d_gene: TRBD1
CDR3nt: TGTGCCAGCAGCCGGACAGGGGAAGAAAAACTGTTTTTT
CDR3aa: CASSRTGEEKLFF

len: 15
j_gene: TRBJ1-5
v_gene: TRBV19
abundance: -
d_gene: TRBD1
CDR3nt: TGTGCCAGTAGGGAGCAGACAGGGGTATTCCAGCCCCAGCATTTT
CDR3aa: CASREQTGVFQPQHF

len: 23
j_gene: TRBJ2-7
v_gene: TRBV28
abundance: -
d_gene: TRBD2
CDR3nt: TGTGCCAGCAGTTTAAGGTGTTCGGGACTAGCGAGAAGATACGAAGCTGGGTCCTACGAGCAGTACTTC
CDR3aa: CASSLRCSGLARRYEAGSYEQYF

len: 14
j_gene: TRBJ1-6
v_gene: TRBV19
abundance: -
d_gene: TRBD1
CDR3nt: TGTGCCAGTAGCAACGACAGGGGTCGCCGACCCCTCCACTTT
CDR3aa: CASSNDRGRRPLHF

len: 12
j_gene: TRBJ2-7
v_gene: TRBV28
abundance: once
d_gene: -
CDR3nt: TGTGCCAGCACCCCGGGATTCCACGAGCAGTACTTC
CDR3aa: CASTPGFHEQYF

len: 14
j_gene: TRBJ2-3
v_gene: TRBV7-2
abundance: -
d_gene: TRBD2
CDR3nt: TGTGCCAGCAGCTTTGGCGGGAGTGTGGATACGCAGTATTTT
CDR3aa: CASSFGGSVDTQYF

len: 15
j_gene: TRBJ2-1
v_gene: TRBV28
abundance: -
d_gene: -
CDR3nt: TGTGCCAGCGTGACAGATACACTACTGTACAATGAGCAGTTCTTC
CDR3aa: CASVTDTLLYNEQFF

len: 14
j_gene: TRBJ1-3
v_gene: TRBV2
abundance: -
d_gene: -
CDR3nt: TGTGCCAGCAGCGAGACAACCTCTGGAAACACCATATATTTT
CDR3aa: CASSETTSGNTIYF

len: 15
j_gene: TRBJ1-4
v_gene: TRBV7-9
abundance: -
d_gene: -
CDR3nt: TGTGCCAGCAGGTCTAGCGGGGGCACTAATGAAAAACTGTTTTTT
CDR3aa: CASRSSGGTNEKLFF

len: 14
j_gene: TRBJ2-7
v_gene: TRBV5-1
abundance: few
d_gene: -
CDR3nt: TGCGCCAGCAGCTCCACAGGGAGCTCCTACGAGCAGTACTTC
CDR3aa: CASSSTGSSYEQYF

len: 15
j_gene: TRBJ2-5
v_gene: TRBV7-9
abundance: -
d_gene: TRBD1
CDR3nt: TGTGCCAGCAGCTCATACCGGGACAGACAAGAGACCCAGTACTTC
CDR3aa: CASSSYRDRQETQYF

len: 15
j_gene: TRBJ1-2
v_gene: TRBV7-2
abundance: -
d_gene: TRBD1
CDR3nt: TGTGCCAGCAGCCCGGGACAGACTACTAACTATGGCTACACCTTC
CDR3aa: CASSPGQTTNYGYTF

len: 20
j_gene: TRBJ2-6
v_gene: TRBV28
abundance: -
d_gene: TRBD2
CDR3nt: TGTGCCAGCAGTTCATTTTTACTAGCGAGAAGATACTCTGGGGCCAACGTCCTGACTTTC
CDR3aa: CASSSFLLARRYSGANVLTF

len: 14
j_gene: TRBJ2-7
v_gene: TRBV5-1
abundance: -
d_gene: TRBD1
CDR3nt: TGCGCCAGCAGCTTGGTAGGGGGCGTTTACGAGCAGTACTTC
CDR3aa: CASSLVGGVYEQYF

len: 15
j_gene: TRBJ1-5
v_gene: TRBV9
abundance: -
d_gene: -
CDR3nt: TGTGCCAGCAGCCCAGACAGCCGAAGCAATCAGCCCCAGCATTTT
CDR3aa: CASSPDSRSNQPQHF

len: 16
j_gene: TRBJ2-5
v_gene: TRBV4-1
abundance: -
d_gene: TRBD2
CDR3nt: TGCGCCAGCAGCCTCTCGGGTAGCGGGAGAGAAGAGACCCAGTACTTC
CDR3aa: CASSLSGSGREETQYF

len: 13
j_gene: TRBJ2-7
v_gene: TRBV18
abundance: -
d_gene: -
CDR3nt: TGTGCCAGCTCACCCCCCTCAGGTTACGAGCAGTACTTC
CDR3aa: CASSPPSGYEQYF

len: 16
j_gene: TRBJ1-2
v_gene: TRBV2
abundance: once
d_gene: TRBD1
CDR3nt: TGTGCCAGCAGTGACAGTCGGGACAGAATGGACTATGGCTACACCTTC
CDR3aa: CASSDSRDRMDYGYTF

len: 14
j_gene: TRBJ1-1
v_gene: TRBV6-5
abundance: few
d_gene: -
CDR3nt: TGTGCCAGCAGCCGAGGACAGAAAAACACTGAAGCTTTCTTT
CDR3aa: CASSRGQKNTEAFF